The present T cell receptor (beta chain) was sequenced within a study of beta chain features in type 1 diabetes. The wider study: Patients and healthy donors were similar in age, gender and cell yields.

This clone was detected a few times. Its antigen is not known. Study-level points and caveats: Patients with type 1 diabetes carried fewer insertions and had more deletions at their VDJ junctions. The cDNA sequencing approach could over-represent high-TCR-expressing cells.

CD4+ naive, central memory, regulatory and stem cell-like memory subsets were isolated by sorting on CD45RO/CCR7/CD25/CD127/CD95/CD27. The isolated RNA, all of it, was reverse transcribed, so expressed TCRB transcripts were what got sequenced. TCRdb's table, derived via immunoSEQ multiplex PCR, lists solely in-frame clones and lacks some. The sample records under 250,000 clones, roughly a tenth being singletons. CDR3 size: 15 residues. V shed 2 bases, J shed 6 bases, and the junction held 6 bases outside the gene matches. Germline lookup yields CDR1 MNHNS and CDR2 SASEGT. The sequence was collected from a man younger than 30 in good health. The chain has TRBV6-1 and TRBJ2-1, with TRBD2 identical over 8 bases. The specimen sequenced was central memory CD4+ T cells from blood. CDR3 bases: TGTGCCAGCAGTGAACGGTCTAGCGGGTTCAATGAGCAGTTCTTC. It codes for CASSERSSGFNEQFF.